Given below is one T cell receptor (beta chain) in context. Its antigen is as yet unknown. Method: immunoSEQ multiplex PCR; TCRdb's copy keeps in-frame clones and lacks some. The sample yields approximately 350,000 clones, around nine tenths seen once. The data derive from a study of Ad26.COV2.S vaccination and SARS-CoV-2 variants. Germline lookup yields CDR1 ENHRY and CDR2 SYGVKD. The CDR3 runs 13 residues. The germline V and J ends were trimmed by 5 bases and 1 base, with 6 bases remaining between them. General observations from the study: Marked by substantial breadth, spike-specific CD8+ and CD4+ T cell responses were reportedly seen after vaccination.

As for treatment: around 19 received Ad26.COV2.S at low or high dose, single or two shots; roughly 5 received placebo; per-sample allocation not given. Samples came from day 63 after the first vaccine or placebo injection. An adult donor aged 18-55 years was enrolled in Boston. The vaccine antigen was prefusion-stabilized Wuhan SARS-CoV-2 spike. The chain combines TRBV10-3 with TRBJ2-4; possible D gene TRBD2, 5 bases. The specimen was peripheral blood, collected in a trial of Ad26.COV2.S vaccine versus placebo. The sequence was collected from a person between 18 and 65 years old who received the Ad26.COV2.S COVID-19 vaccine or a placebo. The CDR3 sequence: CAISTGAKNIQYF. The CDR3 nucleotides are TGTGCCATCAGTACGGGGGCCAAAAACATTCAGTACTTC.